This TCR beta chain was captured by sequencing in a study of CD8 T cells in Susac syndrome. CDR3 length equals 13 residues. CDR1 is SNHLY, CDR2 FYNNEI, per germline. V was clipped by 2 bases and J by 7 bases, with 11 bases between them. TCR beta sequencing was performed on blood CD8+ and CD4+ T cells. The multiple sclerosis controls were treatment-naive patients affected by stable or active relapsing-remitting disease. After extraction with the RNeasy kit, roughly 0.45 to 1 ug of the RNA was reverse transcribed using random hexamers. A multiplex approach, immunoSEQ multiplex PCR, amplified TCR beta CDR3 across 54 Vbeta and 13 Jbeta. TCRdb passed the immunoSEQ multiplex PCR reads through MiXCR, listing each CDR3 protein once. Among 150,000 to 200,000 distinct CDR3 sequences listed, more than 90% were seen once.

The clonotype originates from a human donor with multiple sclerosis. The V and J genes are TRBV2 and TRBJ1-2, with D maybe TRBD1 (5 bases). Sequencing was performed on CD4+ T cells from PBMCs. The DNA for the CDR3 is TGTGCCAGCAGTGAAAATGGCGGGGGTGGCTACACCTTC. Its translation: CASSENGGGGYTF.